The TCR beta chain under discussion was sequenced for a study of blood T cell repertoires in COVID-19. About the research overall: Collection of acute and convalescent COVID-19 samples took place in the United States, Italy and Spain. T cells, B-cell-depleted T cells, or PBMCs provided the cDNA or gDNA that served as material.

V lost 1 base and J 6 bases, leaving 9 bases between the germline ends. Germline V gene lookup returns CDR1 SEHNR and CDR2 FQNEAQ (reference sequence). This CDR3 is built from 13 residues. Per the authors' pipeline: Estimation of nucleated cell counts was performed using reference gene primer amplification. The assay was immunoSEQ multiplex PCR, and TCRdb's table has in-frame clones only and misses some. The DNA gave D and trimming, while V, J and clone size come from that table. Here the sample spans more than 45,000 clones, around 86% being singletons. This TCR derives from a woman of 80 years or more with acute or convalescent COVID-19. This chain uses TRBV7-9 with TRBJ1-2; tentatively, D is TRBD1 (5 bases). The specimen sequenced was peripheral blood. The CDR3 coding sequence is TGTGCCAGCAGCTTAGGACAGACCCATGGCTACACCTTC. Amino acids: CASSLGQTHGYTF.